In this sample, the clone carrying this TCR beta chain turned up once. The antigen is unknown. This sample was included in a study of vaccination effects on CD4 cells after COVID-19. Per germline, CDR1 SGHVS and CDR2 FNYEAQ. The CDR3 covers 18 residues. Trimming took 2 bases from V and 9 from J; bases not matched to a gene: 16. Data came from immunoSEQ multiplex PCR; TCRdb stores just in-frame clones and leaves some out. This table holds 30,000 to 45,000 clones, under 70% found once. In the ViraFEST assay, antigen-specific CD4+ clonotypes were identified by expansion after peptide-pool stimulation. With 10 to 11 days of culture completed, CD4+ T cells were isolated. The healthy vaccine recipients, who had no prior SARS-CoV-2 infection, showed negative nucleocapsid antibodies.

The sequenced sample was CD4+ T cells from PBMCs cultured with SARS-CoV-2 spike peptides, obtained before COVID-19 vaccination. The receptor was derived from a human donor who received a COVID-19 vaccine. This sequence joins TRBV7-6 and TRBJ2-1; 10 nucleotides match TRBD2. The CDR3 spells CASSLLGASGSSRGEQFF. The DNA for the CDR3 is TGTGCCAGCAGCTTATTGGGGGCTAGCGGGAGTTCGAGGGGTGAGCAGTTCTTC.